What follows are 2 T cell receptor beta chains derived from one specimen sequenced in a study of blood T cells in healthy people across ages. With a J-beta primer mix and a sample-barcoded 5' primer, a second PCR ran about 6 to 11 cycles. Via MiXCR, TCRdb re-called the 5' RACE reads, giving one row per CDR3 protein. The sample has about 840,000 distinct CDR3 sequences, 25% to 30% seen once. The sample was also linked to a second study, of T cells of mothers and their children.

The sequenced sample was blood. The receptors were sampled from a middle-aged woman in good health.

The rearrangement uses TRBV5-1 and TRBJ2-3; 13 positions match TRBD2. The CDR3 extends over 13 amino acids. J lost 9 bases, V lost 10 bases, and 8 bases had no gene match. The germline V gene has CDR1 SGHRS and CDR2 YFSETQ. This CDR3 reads CAAKSGLAGTQYF. Written as DNA, the CDR3 is TGCGCCGCAAAGTCGGGACTAGCGGGGACGCAGTATTTT. The full variable domain, in which reference TRBV5-1 and TRBJ2-3 provide the parts outside the CDR3, is KAGVTQTPRYLIKTRGQQVTLSCSPISGHRSVSWYQQTPGQGLQFLFEYFSETQRNKGNFPGRFSGRQFSNSRSEMNVSTLELGDSALYLCAAKSGLAGTQYFGPGTRLTVL.

This chain joins TRBV24-1 and TRBJ2-5; perhaps TRBD2 as D (6 bases). The CDR3 consists of 14 residues. V gave up 5 bases and J gave up 4 bases, with 13 bases separating them. The germline V gene has CDR1 KGHDR and CDR2 SFDVKD. This CDR3 reads CATSVGGFGETQYF. DNA for the CDR3: TGTGCCACCAGTGTGGGAGGATTTGGAGAGACCCAGTACTTC.